This T cell receptor beta chain was documented in a study of OX40 agonist ivuxolimab in advanced cancers. Profiled with immunoSEQ multiplex PCR; TCRdb holds only in-frame clones, not every one. The data hold fewer than 95,000 clones, with just over 90% observed a single time. CDR1 GTSNPN and CDR2 SVGIG come from the germline V gene (reference sequence). CDR3 length: 13 amino acids. V shed 3 bases, J shed 4 bases, and the junction held 3 bases outside the gene matches. The chain links TRBV30 to TRBJ2-1; 7 bases are a match to TRBD2. Sequenced material: CD4+ or CD8+ T cells sorted from blood, taken in a trial of the OX40 agonist ivuxolimab. This sequence was found in an adult with an advanced solid tumor such as melanoma, head and neck, liver or kidney cancer. The DNA of the CDR3 is TGTGCCTGGAGACGGGGGGAATACAATGAGCAGTTCTTC. This codes for CAWRRGEYNEQFF.